The 32 T cell receptor beta chains presented below share a single source sample, sequenced in a study of beta chain features in type 1 diabetes. Findings of the study overall: Type 1 diabetes patients had TCRB CDR3s that were shorter (moderately but significantly so) in all four CD4+ subsets.

The study reverse transcribed the entire isolated RNA, so it sequenced expressed TCRB transcripts. Produced via immunoSEQ multiplex PCR; TCRdb's table is partial and in-frame only. The sample holds roughly 180,000 clones, less than 10% seen once. These receptors' targets are unknown. The sequencing sample was made of central memory CD4+ T cells from blood. These receptors were obtained from a man between 18 and 29 years old with type 1 diabetes.

This clone was seen a handful of times. The chain couples TRBV15 to TRBJ2-7; perhaps TRBD1 as D (5 bases). From germline, CDR1 is LNHNV and CDR2 YYDKDF (reference sequence). The V end lost 1 base, the J end lost 6 bases, and 16 bases lay between the germline ends. This CDR3 is built from 15 residues. CDR3 nucleotides: TGTGCCACCAGCAGAGGTGGCAGGCAAAGGGGCGAGCAGTACTTC. Residues: CATSRGGRQRGEQYF. The whole variable domain, filled in from reference TRBV15 and TRBJ2-7, reads DAMVIQNPRYQVTQFGKPVTLSCSQTLNHNVMYWYQQKSSQAPKLLFHYYDKDFNNEADTPDNFQSRRPNTSFCFLDIRSPGLGDTAMYLCATSRGGRQRGEQYFGPGTRLTVT.

The rearrangement uses TRBV5-4 and TRBJ1-2, with 7 bases aligning to TRBD1. V shed 7 bases, J shed 4 bases, and the junction held 7 bases outside the gene matches. The CDR3 loop spans 13 amino acids. Germline CDR1 and CDR2: SGHNT and YYREEE (reference sequence). CDR3 region: CASLGTEVYGYTF. The CDR3 DNA follows: TGTGCCAGCCTCGGGACAGAGGTCTATGGCTACACCTTC.

CDR3 coding DNA: TGTGCCAGCAGCCCTATGAACACTGAAGCTTTCTTT. Translating it yields CASSPMNTEAFF. The chain links TRBV11-2 to TRBJ1-1; no clear D gene. The length of the CDR3 is 12 residues. The V and J ends lost 5 bases and 0 bases respectively, with 4 bases between them. Germline-derived CDR1 and CDR2 are SGHAT and FQNNGV.

This CDR3 reads CASSKGGLAGDPDTQYF. The CDR3 region has the DNA TGTGCCAGTAGTAAAGGAGGACTAGCGGGAGATCCAGATACGCAGTATTTT. The chain uses TRBV19 and TRBJ2-3, with 13 bases identical to TRBD2. The length of the CDR3 is 17 residues. V shed 4 bases and J 4 bases; nucleotides not matched to a gene: 8. The V gene's germline CDR1 is LNHDA and CDR2 SQIVND (reference sequence).

This clone was detected only a few times. This rearrangement joins TRBV18 to TRBJ1-1, with TRBD1 matching over 7 bases. This CDR3 is built from 15 residues. Germline CDR1 KGHSH, CDR2 LQKENI. Trimming at V came to 2 bases and at J to 1 base, leaving 4 bases not matched to a gene. In DNA form, the CDR3 reads TGTGCCAGCTCACCAATGCAGGGGGGGAACACTGAAGCTTTCTTT. As protein: CASSPMQGGNTEAFF. Looking up the rest from reference TRBV18 and TRBJ1-1 gives the full variable domain: NAGVMQNPRHLVRRRGQEARLRCSPMKGHSHVYWYRQLPEEGLKFMVYLQKENIIDESGMPKERFSAEFPKEGPSILRIQQVVRGDSAAYFCASSPMQGGNTEAFFGQGTRLTVV.

The chain has TRBV2 and TRBJ2-7; D gene uncertain. This CDR3 region has 14 residues. V was clipped by 2 bases and J by 3 bases, with 11 bases between them. Germline CDR1 reads SNHLY; CDR2 reads FYNNEI. CDR3 DNA sequence: TGTGCCAGCAGTGAAAAGCTACCTTTCTACGAGCAGTACTTC. Protein: CASSEKLPFYEQYF.

This clone was counted only a few times. The chain links TRBV18 to TRBJ2-5; TRBD1 matches 8 bases. The germline CDR1 and CDR2 sequences are KGHSH and LQKENI. V was clipped by 3 bases and J by 7 bases; unmatched bases: 10. CDR3 length: 15 residues. The CDR3 reads CASSPMTGDQGTQYF. CDR3 DNA sequence: TGTGCCAGCTCACCTATGACAGGGGACCAGGGGACCCAGTACTTC.

This clone has more than one count but fewer than ten. The chain carries TRBV7-2 and TRBJ2-3; D is possibly TRBD2 (6 bases). The V end lost 1 base, the J end lost 8 bases, and 13 bases lay between the germline ends. Germline-derived CDR1 and CDR2 are SGHTA and FQGNSA. The CDR3 is 14 residues long. The CDR3 nucleotides read TGTGCCAGCAGCTTAGTAGTGACTAGTGGTACGCAGTATTTT. As protein: CASSLVVTSGTQYF.

The rearrangement links TRBV29-1 to TRBJ1-1, with D unclear. CDR3 length: 13 amino acids. Trimming pared 4 bases from V and 3 bases from J, leaving 12 bases between. The V gene's germline CDR1 is SQVTM and CDR2 ANQGSEA. The CDR3 DNA reads TGCAGCGTTGGTCGGAGCTCGGACACTGAAGCTTTCTTT. Amino acid sequence: CSVGRSSDTEAFF.

This rearrangement joins TRBV11-2 to TRBJ2-1; TRBD2 matches at 7 bases. Germline CDR1 reads SGHAT; CDR2 reads FQNNGV. The V segment lost 5 bases and the J segment 9 bases; nucleotides outside the gene matches: 13. This CDR3 spans 15 amino acids. The chain's CDR3 is CASSPQRGGYLEQFF. The DNA for the CDR3 is TGTGCCAGCAGCCCCCAGCGGGGAGGGTATCTTGAGCAGTTCTTC.

This clone was counted between two and nine times. The chain has TRBV4-1 and TRBJ1-1; 8 nucleotides agree with TRBD1. Germline-derived CDR1 and CDR2 are MGHRA and YSYEKL. This CDR3 has 16 amino acids. V gave up 6 bases and J gave up 1 base; unmatched junction bases: 10. CDR3 protein: CASRPGTGAGNTEAFF. CDR3 nucleotides: TGCGCCAGCAGGCCCGGGACAGGAGCGGGGAACACTGAAGCTTTCTTT.

The CDR3 spells CASSLRDRGTEAFF. DNA for the CDR3: TGTGCCAGCTCGCTCCGGGACAGGGGCACTGAAGCTTTCTTT. This chain connects TRBV18 to TRBJ1-1; 10 bases are a match to TRBD1. Germline assignment: CDR1 KGHSH and CDR2 LQKENI. The CDR3 is 14 amino acids. J lost 4 bases, V lost 6 bases, and 5 bases had no gene match.

This clone was counted between two and nine times. The J gene is TRBJ2-2, the V gene TRBV7-8; D might be TRBD2 (5 bases). V was clipped by 3 bases and J by 1 base, with 9 bases between them. The germline CDR1 and CDR2 sequences are SGHVS and FQNEAQ. The CDR3 has 15 amino acids. For the CDR3, the DNA is TGTGCCAGCAGCTTGCGGACTCAGAACACCGGGGAGCTGTTTTTT. It yields the protein CASSLRTQNTGELFF.

J is TRBJ1-3 and V is TRBV30; D remains unclear. The length of the CDR3 is 12 residues. Germline CDR1 reads GTSNPN; CDR2 reads SVGIG (reference sequence). The V and J ends lost 3 bases and 7 bases respectively, with 10 bases between them. As DNA, the CDR3 is TGTGCCTGGAGGGTCCAAGCGAACACCATATATTTT. It encodes CAWRVQANTIYF.

This clone has only a few counts. This chain joins TRBV18 and TRBJ2-3, with 9 bases matching TRBD2. Per germline, CDR1 KGHSH and CDR2 LQKENI. J was trimmed by 6 bases and V by 6 bases; bases with no gene match: 7. This CDR3 is 14 amino acids long. CDR3 DNA: TGTGCCAGCTCTTCGGCTAGCGGGACGGATACGCAGTATTTT. Protein sequence: CASSSASGTDTQYF.

V is TRBV28 and J is TRBJ2-1; a possible D gene is TRBD1 (5 bases). Deletions cut 1 base from V and 8 bases from J, with 18 bases between. The germline CDR1 and CDR2 sequences are MDHEN and SYDVKM. This CDR3 has 16 residues. CDR3 DNA: TGTGCCAGCAGTTTATTGACAGCCCAAAAGGTGTATGAGCAGTTCTTC. Residues: CASSLLTAQKVYEQFF.

This clone was detected only a few times. The rearrangement joins TRBV6-1 to TRBJ2-5, with D tentatively TRBD2 (5 bases). CDR1 and CDR2 (germline): MNHNS, SASEGT. CDR3 length: 13 residues. Trimming took off 4 bases at V and 3 bases at J, with 9 bases between the two ends. The CDR3 spells CASSVGEKETQYF. The CDR3 DNA is TGTGCCAGCAGTGTCGGGGAGAAAGAGACCCAGTACTTC.

The rearrangement links TRBV6-1 to TRBJ2-4; TRBD2 is a possible D gene (6 bases). This CDR3 region has 13 residues. CDR1 is MNHNS and CDR2 is SASEGT in the germline V gene. The V gene lost 7 bases and the J gene lost 5 bases, with 12 bases spanning the gap. In nucleotides, the CDR3 is TGTGCCAGCATGGAGCGGGTCCAAAACATTCAGTACTTC. This encodes CASMERVQNIQYF.

The chain joins TRBV6-6 to TRBJ2-2; 7 bases agree with TRBD2. The V gene end was trimmed by 3 bases and the J gene end by 7 bases; junction bases not matched to a gene: 11. The CDR3 covers 16 residues. CDR1 MNHNY and CDR2 SVGAGI come from the germline V gene (reference sequence). In DNA, the CDR3 is TGTGCCAGCAGTTATGGGGGGGTCTTCGAGGGCGGGGAGCTGTTTTTT. Its translation: CASSYGGVFEGGELFF.

This clone was recorded a few times. This chain joins TRBV7-9 and TRBJ2-5; TRBD1 agrees at 7 bases. Germline CDR1 and CDR2: SEHNR and FQNEAQ (reference sequence). Unmatched junction bases numbered 9, after V lost 5 bases and J lost 9 bases. This CDR3 comprises 13 residues. The CDR3 loop is CASSRDRGEAQYF. The CDR3 nucleotides read TGTGCCAGCAGCCGGGACAGAGGGGAAGCCCAGTACTTC.

This clone was picked up a small number of times. V usage is TRBV5-1 and J usage is TRBJ1-2; no definite D call. Germline values: CDR1 SGHRS, CDR2 YFSETQ. The CDR3 totals 13 residues. Trimming took 2 bases from V and 8 from J, leaving 13 bases between them. The CDR3 is CASSFEGSGGYTF. Written as DNA, the CDR3 is TGCGCCAGCAGCTTCGAAGGAAGCGGAGGCTACACCTTC.

This chain uses TRBV7-8 with TRBJ1-5; 7 nucleotides agree with TRBD1. Unmatched junction bases numbered 7, after V lost 3 bases and J lost 5 bases. This CDR3 comprises 15 residues. CDR1 SGHVS and CDR2 FQNEAQ come from the germline V gene. The CDR3 loop is CASSFRSTGDQPQHF. In DNA form, the CDR3 reads TGTGCCAGCAGCTTCAGGAGTACAGGGGATCAGCCCCAGCATTTT.

V and J are TRBV2 and TRBJ2-7; 8 nucleotides align to TRBD2. Germline V lookup: CDR1 SNHLY, CDR2 FYNNEI. V lost 6 bases to trimming and J lost 2 bases; unmatched junction nucleotides: 9. This CDR3 comprises 15 residues. DNA of the CDR3: TGTGCCAGCAGCCCGAACCCTAGCGGGCCCTACGAGCAGTACTTC. This translates into CASSPNPSGPYEQYF.

The V call is TRBV6-5, the J call TRBJ2-2; D is unclear. The CDR3 consists of 11 residues. Looked up from germline, CDR1 is MNHEY and CDR2 is SVGAGI. Trimming left V 6 bases short and J 9 bases short, with 8 bases between. CDR3 residues: CASRRHRELFF. The CDR3 DNA follows: TGTGCCAGCAGGCGACACCGGGAGCTGTTTTTT.

The chain links TRBV2 to TRBJ1-1; no definite D call. V was cut by 8 bases and J by 4 bases, with 14 bases left in between. Germline loops: CDR1 SNHLY, CDR2 FYNNEI. The CDR3 consists of 13 residues. The DNA of the CDR3 is TGTGCCAGCGGGTCAACAGTCATCACTGAAGCTTTCTTT. This codes for CASGSTVITEAFF.

This clone was found a few times. The V call is TRBV7-2, the J call TRBJ1-5; D gene ambiguous. The CDR3 has 13 residues. Between the trimmed V and J ends, which lost 4 bases and 4 bases, there was a span of 8 bases. The germline V gene has CDR1 SGHTA and CDR2 FQGNSA. CDR3 sequence (DNA): TGTGCCAGCAGCTCCCAGAAGAATCAGCCCCAGCATTTT. Protein product: CASSSQKNQPQHF.

The chain joins TRBV5-4 to TRBJ1-1; 9 positions agree with TRBD1. The CDR3 loop spans 14 amino acids. Germline V gene sequence: CDR1 SGHNT, CDR2 YYREEE (reference sequence). The trim removed 4 bases at V and 4 bases at J, leaving 5 bases unmatched. The CDR3 protein is CASSMDRGSTEAFF. For the CDR3, the DNA is TGTGCCAGCAGCATGGACAGGGGAAGCACTGAAGCTTTCTTT. The complete variable domain, with remaining parts taken from reference TRBV5-4 and TRBJ1-1, reads ETGVTQSPTHLIKTRGQQVTLRCSSQSGHNTVSWYQQALGQGPQFIFQYYREEENGRGNFPPRFSGLQFPNYSSELNVNALELDDSALYLCASSMDRGSTEAFFGQGTRLTVV.

The table lists this clone with a few counts. The chain has TRBV5-1 and TRBJ2-5; a weak D match, TRBD2 (5 bases). The CDR3 length is 14 residues. The V end lost 4 bases, the J end lost 3 bases, and 13 bases lay between the germline ends. Germline V CDR1 and CDR2: SGHRS, YFSETQ. CDR3 nucleotide sequence: TGCGCCAGCAGCCTGGGATGGGGAGAAGAGACCCAGTACTTC. Its protein is CASSLGWGEETQYF. The complete variable domain, with remaining parts taken from reference TRBV5-1 and TRBJ2-5, reads KAGVTQTPRYLIKTRGQQVTLSCSPISGHRSVSWYQQTPGQGLQFLFEYFSETQRNKGNFPGRFSGRQFSNSRSEMNVSTLELGDSALYLCASSLGWGEETQYFGPGTRLLVL.

Comments on this clone: The sample holds other DNA sequences that translate to the same CDR3. V gene TRBV15 combines with J gene TRBJ1-6; TRBD1 matches at 11 bases. Germline CDR1 and CDR2: LNHNV and YYDKDF (reference sequence). V was pared by 5 bases and J by 9 bases, with 3 bases of the junction left unmatched. This CDR3 spans 14 amino acids. CDR3 residues: CATSRGTGGSPLHF. CDR3 in DNA: TGTGCCACCAGCCGAGGGACAGGGGGTTCACCCCTCCACTTT. Complete variable domain (other parts from reference TRBV15 and TRBJ1-6): DAMVIQNPRYQVTQFGKPVTLSCSQTLNHNVMYWYQQKSSQAPKLLFHYYDKDFNNEADTPDNFQSRRPNTSFCFLDIRSPGLGDTAMYLCATSRGTGGSPLHFGNGTRLTVT.

CDR3 DNA sequence: TGTGCCAGCAGCCGATTCACGAGCTCCTACAATGAGCAGTTCTTC. It encodes CASSRFTSSYNEQFF. V gene TRBV7-2 combines with J gene TRBJ2-1; no definite D call. The CDR3 has 15 residues. CDR1 and CDR2 from the germline V gene are SGHTA and FQGNSA. The ends were cut back, 5 bases at V and 0 bases at J, with 11 bases in the middle.

This clone was seen more than once but under ten times. This chain connects TRBV28 to TRBJ2-2; 7 bases are shared with TRBD1. There are 15 residues in the CDR3. V trimming: 7 bases; J trimming: 2 bases; junction bases outside the gene matches: 7. The germline CDR1 and CDR2 sequences are MDHEN and SYDVKM. CDR3 coding DNA: TGTGCCAGCACGACAGGGCAGTTAAACACCGGGGAGCTGTTTTTT. This encodes CASTTGQLNTGELFF.

This chain uses TRBV15 with TRBJ1-4; maybe TRBD1 (6 bases). The length of the CDR3 is 13 residues. V was trimmed by 0 bases and J by 12 bases, leaving 11 bases between them. Germline-derived CDR1 and CDR2 are LNHNV and YYDKDF (reference sequence). CDR3 sequence: CATSRDLAGELFF. The CDR3 nucleotides read TGTGCCACCAGCAGAGATTTGGCAGGGGAACTGTTTTTT.